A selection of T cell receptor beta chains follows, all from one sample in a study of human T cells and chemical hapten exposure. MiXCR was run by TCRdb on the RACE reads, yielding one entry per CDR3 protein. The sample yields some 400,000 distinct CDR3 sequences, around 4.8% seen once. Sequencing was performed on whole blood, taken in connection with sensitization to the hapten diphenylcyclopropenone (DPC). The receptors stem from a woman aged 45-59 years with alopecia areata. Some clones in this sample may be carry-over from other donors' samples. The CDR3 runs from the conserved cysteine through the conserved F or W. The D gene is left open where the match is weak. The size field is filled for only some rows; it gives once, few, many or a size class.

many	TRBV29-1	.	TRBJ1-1	TGCAGCGTTGAGAATTGGGGGCGGTACACTGAAGCTTTCTTT	CSVENWGRYTEAFF
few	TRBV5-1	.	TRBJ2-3	TGCGCCAGCAGTCGGCTCTACACAGATTCGCAGTATTTT	CASSRLYTDSQYF
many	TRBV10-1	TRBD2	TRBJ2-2	TGCGCCAGCAGTGATCGGGGGGGCACCGGGGAGCTGTTTTTT	CASSDRGGTGELFF
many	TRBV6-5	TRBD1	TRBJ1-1	TGTGCCAGCAGTTACTACCCCGGGGGGCAGGGGGTCACTGAAGCTTTCTTT	CASSYYPGGQGVTEAFF
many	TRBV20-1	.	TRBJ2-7	TGCAGTGCTAGAGGCGGGGACTCCTACGAGCAGTACTTC	CSARGGDSYEQYF
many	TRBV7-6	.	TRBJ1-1	TGTGCCAGCAGGGGGTTAGCGGCAGGCAGCACTGAAGCTTTCTTT	CASRGLAAGSTEAFF
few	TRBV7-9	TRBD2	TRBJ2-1	TGTGCCAGCAGCCCGAGGACTAGCGGGAGTAATTTGTACAATGAGCAGTTCTTC	CASSPRTSGSNLYNEQFF
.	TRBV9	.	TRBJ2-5	TGTGCCAGCAGCGTAGACCTTATGGGACTTCAAGAGACCCAGTACTTC	CASSVDLMGLQETQYF
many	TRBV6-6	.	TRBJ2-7	TGTGCCAGCAGCCCCGCGGGCTCCGAATCCTACGAGCAGTACTTC	CASSPAGSESYEQYF
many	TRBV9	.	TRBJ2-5	TGTGCCAGCAGCTCCCCTTACTTCGAAGAGACCCAGTACTTC	CASSSPYFEETQYF
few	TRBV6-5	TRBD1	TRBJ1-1	TGTGCCAGCAGTTGGGACAGGGTCACTGAAGCTTTCTTT	CASSWDRVTEAFF
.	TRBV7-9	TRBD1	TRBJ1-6	TGTGCCAGCAGTCGGGACAGGGGGAATTCACCCCTCCACTTT	CASSRDRGNSPLHF
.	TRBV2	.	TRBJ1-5	TGTGCCAGCAGTCGGGGGGTAGGCAATCAGCCCCAGCATTTT	CASSRGVGNQPQHF
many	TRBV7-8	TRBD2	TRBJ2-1	TGTGCCAGCAGCTTAGCGCGCCGGACTAGCGGGACATTAACGTCTAATGAGCAGTTCTTC	CASSLARRTSGTLTSNEQFF
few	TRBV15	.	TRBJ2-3	TGTGCCACCAGCAGAGGGACAGTCACAGATACGCAGTATTTT	CATSRGTVTDTQYF
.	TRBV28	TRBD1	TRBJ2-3	TGTGCCAGCAGTTTATCCCTGACAGGGGCAGATACGCAGTATTTT	CASSLSLTGADTQYF
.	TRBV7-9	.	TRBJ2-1	TGTGCCAGCAGTCCCCCCCCCAATGAGCAGTTCTTC	CASSPPPNEQFF
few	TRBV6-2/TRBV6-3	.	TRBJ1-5	TGTGCCATCAGGAGCAGCAATCAGCCCCAGCATTTT	CAIRSSNQPQHF
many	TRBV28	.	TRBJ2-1	TGTGCCAGCAGTTTGAGGGGGGTCAATGAGCAGTTCTTC	CASSLRGVNEQFF
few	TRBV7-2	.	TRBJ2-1	TGTGCCAGCAGCGGGAGGGGGCCCCGGATCTTC	CASSGRGPRIF
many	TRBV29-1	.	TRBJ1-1	TGCAGCGTTGAACAGGGAGGGACTGAAGCTTTCTTT	CSVEQGGTEAFF
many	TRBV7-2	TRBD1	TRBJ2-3	TGTGCCAGCAGCTTACCAGGGGGCGATACGCAGTATTTT	CASSLPGGDTQYF